The 13 T cell receptor beta chains below were found in one sample sequenced in a study of T cells expressing NK-cell markers. No DNA is given; TCRdb re-called the 5' RACE reads and lists each CDR3 protein once. The sample has 350,000 to 450,000 distinct CDR3 sequences. The sequencing sample was made of blood T cells: a sorted CD56 or NKG2C T cell subset, CD4+ or CD8+ T cells, or bulk PBMC T cells (not recorded which). The receptors originated from a man aged 18-70 years in good health.

The chain joins TRBV20-1 to TRBJ2-7; TCRdb proposes TRBD2, but this gene call is untestable without DNA. CDR1 and CDR2 from the germline V gene are DFQATT and SNEGSKA (reference sequence). This CDR3 contains 17 residues. This chain's CDR3 is CSVPFNLAGPLRYEQYF.

The J gene is TRBJ2-5, the V gene TRBV7-7; the TCRdb call, TRBD1, lacks DNA for checking. This CDR3 region has 14 residues. In germline, CDR1 is SSHAT, CDR2 FNYEAQ (reference sequence). This chain's CDR3 is CASSRTGGAETQYF.

V gene TRBV5-1 combines with J gene TRBJ2-1; TCRdb's assignment of TRBD1 cannot be checked, as there is no DNA. The CDR3 has 13 amino acids. The germline CDR1 and CDR2 sequences are SGHRS and YFSETQ. CDR3 loop: CASSLGGQVQQFF.

This chain uses TRBV5-1 with TRBJ2-3; TCRdb calls TRBD1, which cannot be checked without DNA. This CDR3 spans 13 amino acids. The germline V gene encodes CDR1 SGHRS and CDR2 YFSETQ. This CDR3 is CASSLTGEDTQYF.

The chain couples TRBV3-1 to TRBJ1-4; TCRdb calls TRBD1, which cannot be checked without DNA. The CDR3 contains 18 residues. Germline-derived CDR1 and CDR2 are LGHDT and YNNKEL (reference sequence). The CDR3 region is CATIWFRDMLAPNEKLFF.

The CDR3 sequence is CASSQADLTTNEKLFF. The V call is TRBV6-2 or TRBV6-3, the J call TRBJ1-4. CDR3 length equals 16 residues. The germline V gene has CDR1 MNHEY and CDR2 SVGEGT.

The chain is built from TRBV7-8 and TRBJ2-7; checking the TCRdb D call of TRBD1 is not possible without DNA. The CDR3 runs 16 residues. Germline CDR1 reads SGHVS; CDR2 reads FQNEAQ. The CDR3 sequence is CASSLGGTYNPYEQYF.

The J gene is TRBJ2-1, the V gene TRBV7-8; TCRdb proposes TRBD1, but this gene call is untestable without DNA. Germline-derived CDR1 and CDR2 are SGHVS and FQNEAQ. The CDR3 runs to 15 residues. The CDR3 spells CASSFVGQGYNEQFF.

The chain combines TRBV12-3 or TRBV12-4 with TRBJ1-5; the D gene TCRdb calls, TRBD1, cannot be checked with no DNA. The length of the CDR3 is 15 residues. CDR3 sequence reads: CASSPGPALTQPQHF.

The V and J genes are TRBV18 and TRBJ2-7; TCRdb reports TRBD2, a call that lacks DNA to check it against. Germline values: CDR1 KGHSH, CDR2 LQKENI. The length of the CDR3 is 19 residues. Here the CDR3 reads CASSPARTSGGPSSYEQYF.

The chain recombines TRBV5-5 with TRBJ2-5; TCRdb's assignment of TRBD1 cannot be checked, as there is no DNA. Germline V gene data show CDR1 as SGHKS and CDR2 as YYEKEE (reference sequence). The CDR3 runs to 14 residues. CDR3: CASSARGYQETQYF.

V is TRBV29-1 and J is TRBJ2-3; lacking DNA, the TRBD1 call made by TCRdb goes unchecked. Germline V gene sequence: CDR1 SQVTM, CDR2 ANQGSEA. The length of the CDR3 is 16 residues. The CDR3 here is CSVVRGGAGSTDTQYF.

The CDR3 is CASSDDRANEKLFF. This rearrangement joins TRBV2 to TRBJ1-4; TCRdb lists TRBD1, though no DNA is available to test this call. Germline V gene lookup returns CDR1 SNHLY and CDR2 FYNNEI. The CDR3 has 14 residues.